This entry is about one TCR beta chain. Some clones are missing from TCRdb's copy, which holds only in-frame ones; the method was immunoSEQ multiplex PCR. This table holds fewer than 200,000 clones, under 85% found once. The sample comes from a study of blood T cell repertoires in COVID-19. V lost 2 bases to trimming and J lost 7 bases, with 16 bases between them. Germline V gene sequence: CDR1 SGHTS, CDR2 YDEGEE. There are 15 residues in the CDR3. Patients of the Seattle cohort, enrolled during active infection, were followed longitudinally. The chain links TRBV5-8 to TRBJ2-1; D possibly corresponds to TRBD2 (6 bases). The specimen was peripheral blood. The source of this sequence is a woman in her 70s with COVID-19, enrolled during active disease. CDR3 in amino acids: CASSFLLTSSNEQFF. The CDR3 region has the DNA TGTGCCAGCAGCTTCCTGTTAACTAGCTCAAATGAGCAGTTCTTC.